Sequencing of this T cell receptor (beta chain) was carried out in a study of response to subunit inactivated influenza vaccine. Findings of the study overall: It was suggested by the authors that few new T cells are recruited by each seasonal influenza vaccination.

TCRdb recomputed calls from the RT-PCR reads with MiXCR, one row per CDR3 protein. The sample contains some 190,000 distinct CDR3 sequences, 13% to 15% of which appear only once. V shed 5 bases and J shed 3 bases, with 13 bases lying between them. In germline, CDR1 is SGHVS, CDR2 FNYEAQ. The CDR3 loop spans 14 amino acids. About this clonotype: Its antigen is still unknown.

Sequencing used CD8+ T cells sorted from PBMCs, obtained about 5 days after vaccination. The chain couples TRBV7-6 to TRBJ1-1, with D hard to call. This receptor was taken from a man aged 50-59 years who received an inactivated influenza vaccine. The CDR3 protein is CASSQLHGDTEAFF. For the CDR3, the DNA is TGTGCCAGCAGCCAATTACATGGAGACACTGAAGCTTTCTTT.